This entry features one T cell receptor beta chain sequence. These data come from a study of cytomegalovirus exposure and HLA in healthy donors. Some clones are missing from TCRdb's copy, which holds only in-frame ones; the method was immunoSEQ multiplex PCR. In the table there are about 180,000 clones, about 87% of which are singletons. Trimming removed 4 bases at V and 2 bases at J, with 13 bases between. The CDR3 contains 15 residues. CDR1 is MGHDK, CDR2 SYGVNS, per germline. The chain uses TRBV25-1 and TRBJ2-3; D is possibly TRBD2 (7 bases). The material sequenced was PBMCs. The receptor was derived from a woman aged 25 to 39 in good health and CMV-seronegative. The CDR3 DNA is TGTGCCAGCAGTGCCGCGGGGGCCTTCACAGATACGCAGTATTTT. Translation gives CASSAAGAFTDTQYF. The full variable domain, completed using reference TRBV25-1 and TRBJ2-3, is EADIYQTPRYLVIGTGKKITLECSQTMGHDKMYWYQQDPGMELHLIHYSYGVNSTEKGDLSSESTVSRIRTEHFPLTLESARPSHTSQYLCASSAAGAFTDTQYFGPGTRLTVL.